This entry lists 27 T cell receptor beta chains sequenced from one sample in a study of technical replicates of blood from a few donors. Clones were sequenced by immunoSEQ multiplex PCR, and TCRdb holds only the in-frame ones, with some missing. The data contain 66,000 or so clones, 85% to 90% of them singletons. The sample consisted of PBMCs. All receptors derive from a human donor in good health. Some clones in this sample may be carry-over from other donors' samples.

The J gene is TRBJ2-7, the V gene TRBV5-1; 9 nucleotides align to TRBD1. V lost 1 base to trimming and J lost 2 bases; unmatched junction nucleotides: 4. The length of the CDR3 is 15 residues. CDR1 SGHRS and CDR2 YFSETQ come from the germline V gene. The CDR3 loop is CASSLYGQGPYEQYF. The CDR3 coding sequence is TGCGCCAGCAGCTTGTACGGACAGGGGCCCTACGAGCAGTACTTC.

The chain joins TRBV14 to TRBJ1-1; 7 bases agree with TRBD1. CDR3 length: 12 amino acids. J was trimmed by 11 bases and V by 4 bases; bases with no gene match: 7. The germline CDR1 and CDR2 sequences are SGHDN and FVKESK. CDR3 nucleotides: TGTGCCAGCAGCCGGACAGGACTAAGGGCTTTCTTT. Translating gives CASSRTGLRAFF.

This chain uses TRBV7-9 with TRBJ1-4; D not resolved. There are 14 residues in the CDR3. Germline-derived CDR1 and CDR2 are SEHNR and FQNEAQ (reference sequence). Trimming left V 5 bases short and J 7 bases short, with 14 bases between. CDR3 coding DNA: TGTGCCAGCAGCACGGACCCGAGCGGTGAAAAACTGTTTTTT. It is translated as CASSTDPSGEKLFF.

V gene TRBV7-2 combines with J gene TRBJ2-2; the match to TRBD1 covers 9 bases. Germline V gene sequence: CDR1 SGHTA, CDR2 FQGNSA. The J segment lost 2 bases and the V segment lost 5 bases, leaving 6 bases of the junction unmatched. The CDR3 is 16 amino acids. CDR3 in amino acids: CASSLGGQGNTGELFF. The CDR3 DNA sequence: TGTGCCAGCAGCCTGGGGGGACAGGGTAACACCGGGGAGCTGTTTTTT.

V is TRBV5-8 and J is TRBJ1-2; D may be TRBD1 (5 bases). The CDR3 has 12 residues. Trimming left V 3 bases short and J 5 bases short, with 8 bases between. CDR1 is SGHTS and CDR2 is YDEGEE in the germline V gene. DNA for the CDR3: TGTGCCAGCAGCTCACAGGCGTATGGCTACACCTTC. This translates into CASSSQAYGYTF.

The V call is TRBV23-1, the J call TRBJ1-2; D is possibly TRBD1 (6 bases). TRBV23-1 is flagged as an ORF with uncertain function. Trimming removed 0 bases at V and 6 bases at J, with 23 bases between. The CDR3 sequence is 18 residues long. In nucleotides, the CDR3 is TGCGCCAGCAGTCAATCGATTAACAGGGAGGGTTTTTGTAATGGCTACACCTTC. This sequence encodes CASSQSINREGFCNGYTF.

CDR3 region: CAISAGAYEQYF. Here the CDR3 DNA reads TGTGCCATCAGTGCTGGAGCTTACGAGCAGTACTTC. This chain joins TRBV10-3 and TRBJ2-7, with D unclear. CDR1 and CDR2 (germline): ENHRY, SYGVKD. The CDR3 length is 12 residues. The V end was cut by 4 bases, the J end by 4 bases, with 8 bases between.

This sequence joins TRBV2 and TRBJ2-1; 14 bases are a match to TRBD2. CDR3 size: 14 residues. Germline V gene lookup returns CDR1 SNHLY and CDR2 FYNNEI. V dropped 9 bases and J dropped 4; count of bases not matched to a gene: 2. Here the CDR3 DNA reads TGTGCCAGAGGACTAGCGGGGGGTTACAATGAGCAGTTCTTC. This gives the protein CARGLAGGYNEQFF.

The J gene is TRBJ1-1, the V gene TRBV25-1; D gene ambiguous. CDR1 MGHDK and CDR2 SYGVNS come from the germline V gene. Trimming took 1 base from V and 5 from J, leaving 11 bases between them. The CDR3 runs to 14 residues. CDR3 nucleotide sequence: TGTGCCAGCAGTGAATCCTGGACGGGAACTGAAGCTTTCTTT. Translated: CASSESWTGTEAFF.

The chain couples TRBV25-1 to TRBJ1-1; 9 bases match TRBD1. This CDR3 is 14 amino acids long. V trimming: 3 bases; J trimming: 5 bases; junction bases outside the gene matches: 4. Germline lookup yields CDR1 MGHDK and CDR2 SYGVNS. CDR3: CASSDGQGYTEAFF. In DNA, the CDR3 is TGTGCCAGCAGTGATGGACAGGGGTATACTGAAGCTTTCTTT.

J is TRBJ2-3 and V is TRBV9; TRBD1 matches at 12 bases. Germline V lookup: CDR1 SGDLS, CDR2 YYNGEE. CDR3 size: 16 residues. Trimming removed 0 bases from V and 4 bases from J; junction bases left unmatched: 3. CDR3 region: CASSVAGQGASDTQYF. CDR3 coding DNA: TGTGCCAGCAGCGTAGCGGGACAGGGGGCTTCAGATACGCAGTATTTT.

CDR3 sequence: CASSLDTASGNTIYF. Written as DNA, the CDR3 is TGTGCCAGCTCACTCGACACAGCCTCTGGAAACACCATATATTTT. This chain links TRBV18 with TRBJ1-3, with D uncertain. The germline gives CDR1 KGHSH, CDR2 LQKENI. The CDR3 has 15 residues. Between the trimmed V and J ends, which lost 4 bases and 0 bases, there was a span of 10 bases.

The J gene is TRBJ2-6, the V gene TRBV7-3, with D uncertain. V was clipped by 5 bases and J by 1 base, with 15 bases between them. Germline lookup yields CDR1 SGHTA and CDR2 FQGTGA. This CDR3 is built from 17 residues. The CDR3 reads CASSPVLRDSGANVLTF. The CDR3 DNA reads TGTGCCAGCAGCCCCGTTTTGAGAGATTCTGGGGCCAACGTCCTGACTTTC.

The chain carries TRBV6-5 and TRBJ2-7, with 9 bases identical to TRBD1. CDR3 length: 14 residues. V lost 6 bases and J lost 4; bases outside the gene matches: 7. The V gene's germline CDR1 is MNHEY and CDR2 SVGAGI. CDR3 region: CASRLGQGRYEQYF. In DNA, the CDR3 is TGTGCCAGCAGACTAGGACAGGGGAGATACGAGCAGTACTTC.

This chain joins TRBV9 and TRBJ1-3; D not certain. V was pared by 0 bases and J by 7 bases, with 14 bases between. Germline values: CDR1 SGDLS, CDR2 YYNGEE. CDR3 length: 15 amino acids. The CDR3 reads CASSVVEGPSNTIYF. The CDR3 region has the DNA TGTGCCAGCAGCGTAGTTGAGGGCCCGAGTAACACCATATATTTT. The variable domain in full, completed from reference TRBV9 and TRBJ1-3, reads DSGVTQTPKHLITATGQRVTLRCSPRSGDLSVYWYQQSLDQGLQFLIQYYNGEERAKGNILERFSAQQFPDLHSELNLSSLELGDSALYFCASSVVEGPSNTIYFGEGSWLTVV.

The chain has TRBV5-4 and TRBJ2-5, with 14 bases aligning to TRBD2. Trimming removed 4 bases from V and 3 bases from J; junction bases left unmatched: 2. Germline V gene data show CDR1 as SGHNT and CDR2 as YYREEE (reference sequence). This CDR3 has 15 amino acids. The CDR3 region is CASSRLAGGEETQYF. In DNA form, the CDR3 reads TGTGCCAGCAGCAGACTAGCGGGAGGGGAAGAGACCCAGTACTTC.

This chain links TRBV30 with TRBJ1-1; weak D call: TRBD1 (6 bases). V dropped 3 bases and J dropped 0 bases, with 14 bases sitting between them. The length of the CDR3 is 15 residues. CDR1 is GTSNPN, CDR2 SVGIG, per germline (reference sequence). Written as DNA, the CDR3 is TGTGCCTGGAGCGAACAGGGAAATATGAACACTGAAGCTTTCTTT. Translating gives CAWSEQGNMNTEAFF.

V gene TRBV12-5 combines with J gene TRBJ2-1, with D perhaps matching TRBD2 (6 bases). The CDR3 extends over 17 amino acids. Looked up from germline, CDR1 is LGHNT and CDR2 is FRNRAP. V gave up 3 bases and J gave up 0 bases, with 15 bases separating them. CDR3 in DNA: TGTGCTAGTGGTTTCCAACGGGGGACCAACTCCTACAATGAGCAGTTCTTC. It codes for CASGFQRGTNSYNEQFF.

This clone was observed once. The genes are TRBV4-3 and TRBJ2-1; no clear D gene. Trimming removed 4 bases at V and 9 bases at J, with 10 bases between. The CDR3 length is 12 residues. Germline-derived CDR1 and CDR2 are LGHNA and YSLEER. The CDR3 bases are TGCGCCAGCAGCCGCGGTATGGGTGAGCAGTTCTTC. It specifies CASSRGMGEQFF.

The V call is TRBV11-2, the J call TRBJ1-4; D is perhaps TRBD1 (6 bases). Germline CDR1 reads SGHAT; CDR2 reads FQNNGV. V was trimmed by 5 bases and J by 8 bases, leaving 12 bases between them. The CDR3 has 13 residues. CDR3 in amino acids: CASSLDRGEKLFF. The CDR3 DNA sequence: TGTGCCAGCAGCCTCGATAGGGGGGAAAAACTGTTTTTT. The whole variable domain, remainder taken from reference TRBV11-2 and TRBJ1-4, is EAGVAQSPRYKIIEKRQSVAFWCNPISGHATLYWYQQILGQGPKLLIQFQNNGVVDDSQLPKDRFSAERLKGVDSTLKIQPAKLEDSAVYLCASSLDRGEKLFFGSGTQLSVL.

This rearrangement joins TRBV7-6 to TRBJ1-4, with 7 bases identical to TRBD1. Germline V gives CDR1 SGHVS, CDR2 FNYEAQ. This CDR3 is 15 amino acids long. With V trimmed by 5 bases and J by 2 bases, 5 bases remained unmatched. CDR3 bases: TGTGCCAGCAGCCAGAGGGGGCTGACTAATGAAAAACTGTTTTTT. The encoded protein is CASSQRGLTNEKLFF.

The chain joins TRBV9 to TRBJ2-7; 14 bases align to TRBD2. Losses at the gene ends were 4 bases for V and 5 bases for J; bases not matched to a gene: 5. CDR3 size: 15 residues. From germline, CDR1 is SGDLS and CDR2 YYNGEE. The CDR3 nucleotides read TGTGCCAGCAGCCCCCGACTAGCGGGAGGGCACGAGCAGTACTTC. Translation gives CASSPRLAGGHEQYF.

V usage is TRBV7-3 and J usage is TRBJ1-2, with D possibly being TRBD1 (5 bases). This CDR3 has 13 residues. V dropped 0 bases and J dropped 8 bases, with 10 bases sitting between them. Germline values: CDR1 SGHTA, CDR2 FQGTGA. CDR3 region: CASSLTTATGYTF. CDR3 DNA sequence: TGTGCCAGCAGCTTAACGACAGCTACGGGCTACACCTTC.

The CDR3 here is CASRKQGAGAETQYF. CDR3 in DNA: TGTGCCAGCAGAAAACAGGGGGCAGGGGCAGAGACCCAGTACTTC. V usage is TRBV27 and J usage is TRBJ2-5, with TRBD1 identical over 9 bases. The CDR3 totals 15 residues. In germline, CDR1 is MNHEY, CDR2 SMNVEV (reference sequence). The V segment lost 6 bases and the J segment 4 bases; nucleotides outside the gene matches: 9.

This chain joins TRBV7-2 and TRBJ2-5; 13 bases fit TRBD2. Trimming removed 5 bases from V and 7 bases from J; junction bases left unmatched: 4. The germline gives CDR1 SGHTA, CDR2 FQGNSA. The CDR3 covers 14 residues. The CDR3, as DNA: TGTGCCAGCAGCCCTGGGACTAGCGGGGTGACCCAGTACTTC. Its translation: CASSPGTSGVTQYF.

The chain has TRBV29-1 and TRBJ1-2; the match to TRBD1 covers 7 bases. V was clipped by 4 bases and J by 2 bases; unmatched bases: 1. Germline CDR1 is SQVTM and CDR2 is ANQGSEA. The CDR3 length is 12 residues. DNA for the CDR3: TGCAGCGTTGCAGGGGGGAACTATGGCTACACCTTC. It yields the protein CSVAGGNYGYTF.

V gene TRBV19 combines with J gene TRBJ1-1; 7 nucleotides agree with TRBD1. The CDR3 extends over 14 amino acids. Germline trimming cut 2 bases from V and 2 bases from J; bases unmatched to any gene: 2. From germline, CDR1 is LNHDA and CDR2 SQIVND (reference sequence). The CDR3 sequence is CASSIPGGNTEAFF. CDR3 coding DNA: TGTGCCAGTAGTATACCAGGGGGAAACACTGAAGCTTTCTTT.